Each of the 32 T cell receptor beta chains below was sequenced from the same sample in a study of blood T cell repertoires in COVID-19. Using immunoSEQ multiplex PCR, the repertoire was profiled, and TCRdb retains in-frame clones only, with some absent. The sample lists about 110,000 clones, 80% to 90% occurring once. The sequenced sample consisted of peripheral blood. Receptor source: a human donor in a cohort sampled during active COVID-19.

This chain connects TRBV3-1 (or the pseudogene TRBV3-2) to TRBJ2-7; TRBD2 matches 12 bases. This CDR3 has 16 amino acids. In germline, CDR1 is LGHDT, CDR2 YNNKEL (reference sequence). With V trimmed by 0 bases and J by 1 base, 1 base remained unmatched. The CDR3 sequence is CASSQETSGGSYEQYF. The DNA for the CDR3 is TGTGCCAGCAGCCAAGAGACTAGCGGGGGATCCTACGAGCAGTACTTC.

The chain joins TRBV5-5 to TRBJ1-2, with D unresolved. The V gene's germline CDR1 is SGHKS and CDR2 YYEKEE (reference sequence). Trimming removed 0 bases from V and 4 bases from J, with 10 bases in between. The length of the CDR3 is 14 residues. The DNA for the CDR3 is TGTGCCAGCAGCTTGGCGGACGGGGTCTATGGCTACACCTTC. Its translation: CASSLADGVYGYTF.

In DNA form, the CDR3 reads TGTGCCAGCAGCTTAGTGGCGGGGGCGAACACCGGGGAGCTGTTTTTT. Residues: CASSLVAGANTGELFF. The chain recombines TRBV11-1 with TRBJ2-2, with 7 positions matching TRBD2. The CDR3 length is 16 residues. CDR1 and CDR2 (germline): SGHAT, FQDESV (reference sequence). V lost 1 base, J lost 0 bases, and 2 bases stayed unmatched.

The rearrangement uses TRBV10-3 and TRBJ1-3; 7 bases align to TRBD1. The CDR3 runs to 14 residues. Looked up from germline, CDR1 is ENHRY and CDR2 is SYGVKD. Trimming removed 3 bases from V and 6 bases from J; junction bases left unmatched: 5. CDR3 residues: CAISDTGVQNTIYF. The CDR3 nucleotides are TGTGCCATCAGTGACACAGGGGTACAAAACACCATATATTTT.

The chain carries TRBV4-1 and TRBJ1-4; 9 positions match TRBD1. Germline-derived CDR1 and CDR2 are MGHRA and YSYEKL. The CDR3 runs 15 residues. V was clipped by 4 bases and J by 7 bases; unmatched bases: 7. The CDR3 bases are TGCGCCAGCAGCCGTACAGGGGGCGCCGGTGAAAAACTGTTTTTT. Its translation is CASSRTGGAGEKLFF.

This chain links TRBV14 with TRBJ2-5; TRBD2 aligns across 11 bases. This CDR3 spans 17 amino acids. Per germline, CDR1 SGHDN and CDR2 FVKESK. The trim removed 3 bases at V and 5 bases at J, leaving 11 bases unmatched. This chain's CDR3 is CASSQLTSGGPRETQYF. For the CDR3, the DNA is TGTGCCAGCAGCCAGTTAACTAGCGGGGGCCCCCGGGAGACCCAGTACTTC.

The chain couples TRBV27 to TRBJ2-1; TRBD2 matches at 7 bases. The CDR3 length is 14 residues. V shed 5 bases, J shed 5 bases, and the junction held 6 bases outside the gene matches. The germline gives CDR1 MNHEY, CDR2 SMNVEV (reference sequence). The CDR3 DNA follows: TGTGCCAGCAGTCCTGAGCGGGGCCACAATGAGCAGTTCTTC. It codes for CASSPERGHNEQFF.

The chain employs TRBV19 and TRBJ1-2; TRBD1 matches 9 bases. CDR3 length: 15 amino acids. V shed 6 bases, J shed 4 bases, and the junction held 9 bases outside the gene matches. Germline-derived CDR1 and CDR2 are LNHDA and SQIVND (reference sequence). CDR3 sequence: CASSYTGGEGYGYTF. The CDR3 region has the DNA TGTGCCAGTAGCTACACAGGGGGCGAGGGCTATGGCTACACCTTC.

The chain couples TRBV5-1 to TRBJ2-2; 10 bases are shared with TRBD2. The trim removed 0 bases at V and 3 bases at J, leaving 8 bases unmatched. Per the germline V gene, CDR1 is SGHRS and CDR2 is YFSETQ. This CDR3 spans 18 amino acids. DNA of the CDR3: TGCGCCAGCAGCTTGGCTCTGCCCCTAGCGGGAGACACCGGGGAGCTGTTTTTT. It translates to CASSLALPLAGDTGELFF.

For the CDR3, the DNA is TGCGCCAGCAGCGCCCAACAGCCAGGGCACCCTGAAGCTTTCTTT. Translated: CASSAQQPGHPEAFF. This sequence joins TRBV4-1 and TRBJ1-1, with D possibly being TRBD1 (5 bases). The V and J ends lost 5 bases and 6 bases respectively, with 19 bases between them. The CDR3 totals 15 residues. Per the germline V gene, CDR1 is MGHRA and CDR2 is YSYEKL.

The V and J genes are TRBV15 and TRBJ2-2, with 8 bases fitting TRBD1. The CDR3 loop spans 14 amino acids. J gave up 4 bases and V 3 bases, and 1 base lay outside the gene matches. Germline CDR1 and CDR2: LNHNV and YYDKDF (reference sequence). The chain's CDR3 is CATSRDRATGELFF. Written as DNA, the CDR3 is TGTGCCACCAGCAGGGACAGGGCCACCGGGGAGCTGTTTTTT. Based on the CDR3 plus reference TRBV15 and TRBJ2-2, the full variable domain is DAMVIQNPRYQVTQFGKPVTLSCSQTLNHNVMYWYQQKSSQAPKLLFHYYDKDFNNEADTPDNFQSRRPNTSFCFLDIRSPGLGDTAMYLCATSRDRATGELFFGEGSRLTVL.

CDR3 nucleotides: TGCGCCAGCAGCTTGGAACCGGGGGGGATGGAGGGCTACACCTTC. Residues: CASSLEPGGMEGYTF. The chain employs TRBV5-1 and TRBJ1-2; the D gene is possibly TRBD1 (5 bases). V lost 0 bases, J lost 8 bases, and 17 bases lay in between. CDR1 is SGHRS, CDR2 YFSETQ, per germline. This CDR3 is built from 15 residues.

The V gene is TRBV10-3, the J gene TRBJ1-1; no definite D call. The V end was cut by 5 bases, the J end by 7 bases, with 11 bases between. The germline gives CDR1 ENHRY, CDR2 SYGVKD. The CDR3 is made up of 12 amino acids. The CDR3 is CAISRGTDEAFF. In nucleotides, the CDR3 is TGTGCCATCAGTCGAGGAACCGATGAAGCTTTCTTT.

The rearrangement joins TRBV5-6 to TRBJ2-7, with 10 bases lining up with TRBD1. V lost 3 bases to trimming and J lost 2 bases; unmatched junction nucleotides: 8. Germline loops: CDR1 SGHDT, CDR2 YYEEEE. The length of the CDR3 is 16 residues. The CDR3 nucleotides read TGTGCCAGCAGCTCGTCCGGGACAGGGGTCACCTACGAGCAGTACTTC. It translates to CASSSSGTGVTYEQYF.

A word on this clone: The CDR3 does not close with the conserved phenylalanine or tryptophan, likely indicating a read error. The limits of the CDR3 on the DNA are not certain, so only TCRdb's listed CDR3 is given. The rearrangement links TRBV5-6 to TRBJ2-3; TRBD2 is taken as the D call from the table, unchecked against the DNA. Germline V CDR1 and CDR2: SGHDT, YYEEEE. The length of the CDR3 is 13 amino acids, counting both ends. The CDR3 is CASSSAGGAGGLL.

The chain joins TRBV9 to TRBJ2-2, with 8 bases fitting TRBD2. The CDR3 covers 15 residues. With V trimmed by 3 bases and J by 6 bases, 7 bases remained unmatched. Germline assignment: CDR1 SGDLS and CDR2 YYNGEE. The CDR3 here is CASSAGGAVAGELFF. Here the CDR3 DNA reads TGTGCCAGCAGCGCCGGGGGGGCTGTGGCCGGGGAGCTGTTTTTT.

V usage is TRBV11-2 and J usage is TRBJ2-1, with D maybe TRBD1 (5 bases). V was pared by 0 bases and J by 2 bases, with 14 bases between. The CDR3 length is 17 residues. Germline V gene sequence: CDR1 SGHAT, CDR2 FQNNGV. The CDR3 sequence is CASSLDGVGRAYNEQFF. CDR3 bases: TGTGCCAGCAGCTTAGATGGCGTAGGCAGGGCCTACAATGAGCAGTTCTTC.

The gene calls are TRBV2 and TRBJ2-5; a weak D match, TRBD2 (7 bases). The CDR3 is 15 amino acids. Germline CDR1 is SNHLY and CDR2 is FYNNEI. V lost 4 bases and J lost 5, with 17 bases in between. CDR3 DNA: TGTGCCAGCAGTGCTCAGGGGCAGGGAGGGGAGACCCAGTACTTC. Translated, it gives CASSAQGQGGETQYF.

The genes are TRBV28 and TRBJ2-7; the D gene is possibly TRBD1 (6 bases). In germline, CDR1 is MDHEN, CDR2 SYDVKM. The V end was cut by 3 bases, the J end by 3 bases, with 12 bases between. This CDR3 region has 14 residues. The CDR3 nucleotides are TGTGCCAGCAGTTTGTCCGGACAGAACTACGAGCAGTACTTC. Its protein product is CASSLSGQNYEQYF.

The V and J genes are TRBV6-5 and TRBJ1-4, with D maybe TRBD1 (5 bases). The germline gives CDR1 MNHEY, CDR2 SVGAGI. This CDR3 spans 13 amino acids. The V end lost 8 bases, the J end lost 6 bases, and 13 bases lay between the germline ends. CDR3 nucleotides: TGTGCCAGCGAGGAGGGGTTGGATGAAAAACTGTTTTTT. It codes for CASEEGLDEKLFF.

The genes are TRBV6-5 and TRBJ2-7; 7 bases align to TRBD1. Per germline, CDR1 MNHEY and CDR2 SVGAGI. The CDR3 has 14 residues. With 5 bases clipped from V and 5 bases from J, the junction kept 9 bases outside the gene matches. The CDR3 spells CASSLDRDGDEQYF. Written as DNA, the CDR3 is TGTGCCAGCAGTCTAGACAGGGACGGGGACGAGCAGTACTTC.

The chain couples TRBV2 to TRBJ2-1; no definite D call. Germline CDR1 SNHLY, CDR2 FYNNEI. V was cut by 6 bases and J by 8 bases, with 8 bases left in between. The CDR3 is made up of 11 amino acids. The CDR3 nucleotides read TGTGCCAGCAGCTTCGGTCATGAGCAGTTCTTC. Protein: CASSFGHEQFF.

This clone was detected only once. This chain links TRBV19 with TRBJ2-1; D possibly corresponds to TRBD1 (5 bases). Germline V lookup: CDR1 LNHDA, CDR2 SQIVND (reference sequence). This CDR3 region has 16 residues. Between the trimmed V and J ends, which lost 3 bases and 1 base, there was a span of 13 bases. The CDR3 region has the DNA TGTGCCAGTAGTATCGTCCCAGGGATATCCTACAATGAGCAGTTCTTC. Translating gives CASSIVPGISYNEQFF.

The chain joins TRBV5-1 to TRBJ2-1, with 12 bases matching TRBD2. The V and J ends lost 2 bases and 8 bases, in that order; junction bases with no gene match: 5. Germline V gene data show CDR1 as SGHRS and CDR2 as YFSETQ. There are 15 residues in the CDR3. The CDR3, as DNA: TGCGCCAGCAGCTTCGGACTAGCGGGACTCGATGAGCAGTTCTTC. This sequence encodes CASSFGLAGLDEQFF. Filled out from reference TRBV5-1 and TRBJ2-1, the complete variable domain reads KAGVTQTPRYLIKTRGQQVTLSCSPISGHRSVSWYQQTPGQGLQFLFEYFSETQRNKGNFPGRFSGRQFSNSRSEMNVSTLELGDSALYLCASSFGLAGLDEQFFGPGTRLTVL.

V gene TRBV6-5 combines with J gene TRBJ2-1; weak D call: TRBD1 (5 bases). The germline gives CDR1 MNHEY, CDR2 SVGAGI. The V gene lost 0 bases and the J gene lost 9 bases, with 15 bases spanning the gap. CDR3 length equals 15 residues. The CDR3 coding sequence is TGTGCCAGCAGTTACTCGACGGTAGGGGAAGCTGAGCAGTTCTTC. Its translation is CASSYSTVGEAEQFF.

The chain combines TRBV5-6 with TRBJ2-7, with 7 bases that match TRBD2. The CDR3 is 16 amino acids. Germline lookup yields CDR1 SGHDT and CDR2 YYEEEE. Losses at the gene ends were 3 bases for V and 5 bases for J; bases not matched to a gene: 14. CDR3 loop: CASSSHRGVSFDEQYF. The CDR3 DNA is TGTGCCAGCAGCTCTCACCGGGGGGTGTCCTTCGACGAGCAGTACTTC.

V and J are TRBV18 and TRBJ1-6; TRBD1 matches 8 bases. With 6 bases clipped from V and 9 bases from J, the junction kept 4 bases outside the gene matches. The CDR3 runs to 13 residues. Per the germline V gene, CDR1 is KGHSH and CDR2 is LQKENI. CDR3 nucleotides: TGTGCCAGCTCTGTGGACAGGGTTTCACCCCTCCACTTT. The encoded protein is CASSVDRVSPLHF.

V usage is TRBV14 and J usage is TRBJ1-1; D possibly corresponds to TRBD1 (5 bases). Trimming cost V 0 bases and J 4 bases, with 12 bases left between them. Germline values: CDR1 SGHDN, CDR2 FVKESK. The CDR3 totals 15 residues. The CDR3: CASSQDRARGTEAFF. CDR3 DNA: TGTGCCAGCAGCCAAGACAGGGCAAGGGGCACTGAAGCTTTCTTT.

V usage is TRBV6-5 and J usage is TRBJ2-1; 9 bases are a match to TRBD2. CDR3 length: 16 residues. Germline assignment: CDR1 MNHEY and CDR2 SVGAGI. Germline trimming cut 0 bases from V and 7 bases from J; bases unmatched to any gene: 7. In DNA form, the CDR3 reads TGTGCCAGCAGTTACTCCGCGGGGGGGGCGGGGAATGAGCAGTTCTTC. This gives the protein CASSYSAGGAGNEQFF.

This chain uses TRBV6-1 with TRBJ1-5; the D is unclear. The CDR3 runs 11 residues. Germline CDR1 reads MNHNS; CDR2 reads SASEGT. Trimming left V 1 base short and J 16 bases short, with 11 bases between. The CDR3 bases are TGTGCCAGCAGTGAAGGGAGGACCTGTCATTTT. Its protein product is CASSEGRTCHF.

V usage is TRBV7-9 and J usage is TRBJ1-1, with 9 nucleotides matching TRBD1. CDR3 size: 14 residues. V shed 1 base, J shed 12 bases, and the junction held 9 bases outside the gene matches. Germline-derived CDR1 and CDR2 are SEHNR and FQNEAQ (reference sequence). The CDR3 sequence: CASSLGPGQGKTFF. CDR3 DNA sequence: TGTGCCAGCAGCTTAGGCCCAGGACAGGGGAAAACTTTCTTT.

The genes are TRBV11-2 and TRBJ2-5, with 9 bases aligning to TRBD2. CDR3 size: 16 residues. Germline trimming cut 5 bases from V and 5 bases from J; bases unmatched to any gene: 12. Per the germline V gene, CDR1 is SGHAT and CDR2 is FQNNGV. As DNA, the CDR3 is TGTGCCAGCAGCCCTGGGACTAGCCGCCTGGGGGAGACCCAGTACTTC. Translation gives CASSPGTSRLGETQYF.